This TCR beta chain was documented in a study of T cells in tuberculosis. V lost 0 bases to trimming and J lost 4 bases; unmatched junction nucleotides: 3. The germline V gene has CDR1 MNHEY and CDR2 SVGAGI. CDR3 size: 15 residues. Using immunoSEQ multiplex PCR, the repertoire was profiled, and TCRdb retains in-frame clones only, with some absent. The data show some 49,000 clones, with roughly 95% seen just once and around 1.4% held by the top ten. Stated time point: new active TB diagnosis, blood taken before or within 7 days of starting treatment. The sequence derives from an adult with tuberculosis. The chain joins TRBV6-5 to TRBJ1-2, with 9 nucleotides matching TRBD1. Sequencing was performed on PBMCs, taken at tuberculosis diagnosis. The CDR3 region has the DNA TGTGCCAGCAGTTACTCGACAGGGGGGGCCTATGGCTACACCTTC. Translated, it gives CASSYSTGGAYGYTF.